One and the same sample provided the 29 T cell receptor beta chains below, sequenced in a study of CD8+CD57+ T cells in acquired aplastic anemia. For sequencing, patients were chosen who had shown expansion of CD8+CD57+ cells by flow cytometry. Investigators profiled TCR beta VDJ and CDR3 from genomic DNA template. MiXCR was run by TCRdb on the reads, yielding one entry per CDR3 protein. Among tens of thousands of distinct CDR3 sequences listed, approximately 57% were seen once. Specimen: sorted CD4+, CD8+, or CD8+CD57+ T cells (not recorded which) from PBMCs. The receptor set was obtained from a human donor with aplastic anemia.

The J gene is TRBJ2-7, the V gene TRBV10-3; the D call may be TRBD1 or TRBD2 (6 bases each). The CDR3 totals 14 residues. Germline V CDR1 and CDR2: ENHRY, SYGVKD. With 8 bases removed from V and 1 base from J, the gap between germline ends came to 15 bases. Here the CDR3 reads CAIGGTRGSYEQYF. The CDR3 nucleotides are TGTGCCATCGGAGGGACAAGGGGATCCTACGAGCAGTACTTC.

This clonotype has only a few counts. The V gene is TRBV19, the J gene TRBJ2-5; possible D gene TRBD2, 5 bases. CDR1 is LNHDA, CDR2 SQIVND, per germline (reference sequence). V lost 3 bases, J lost 0 bases, and 5 bases lay in between. CDR3 length: 13 residues. The CDR3 loop reads CASSIGNQETQYF. As DNA, the CDR3 is TGTGCCAGTAGTATCGGGAACCAAGAGACCCAGTACTTC. Looking up the rest from reference TRBV19 and TRBJ2-5 gives the full variable domain: DGGITQSPKYLFRKEGQNVTLSCEQNLNHDAMYWYRQDPGQGLRLIYYSQIVNDFQKGDIAEGYSVSREKKESFPLTVTSAQKNPTAFYLCASSIGNQETQYFGPGTRLLVL.

The V call is TRBV2, the J call TRBJ2-1, with D maybe TRBD1 (6 bases). The CDR3 has 15 amino acids. V gave up 0 bases and J gave up 6 bases, with 12 bases separating them. The germline V gene has CDR1 SNHLY and CDR2 FYNNEI. In nucleotides, the CDR3 is TGTGCCAGCAGTGAAGCCCTTGGGACACTCAATGAGCAGTTCTTC. Protein product: CASSEALGTLNEQFF.

The gene calls are TRBV10-3 and TRBJ2-7, with D possibly being TRBD2 (6 bases). The CDR3 sequence is 13 residues long. Trimming took 10 bases from V and 5 from J, leaving 18 bases between them. CDR1 ENHRY and CDR2 SYGVKD come from the germline V gene. Here the CDR3 DNA reads TGTGCCACCCAGACTAGAGGGGTTGACGAGCAGTACTTC. Translation gives CATQTRGVDEQYF.

In the case of this clonotype: A read error may account for a junction end that differs from germline. The gene calls are TRBV10-1 and TRBJ2-5; 8 bases line up with TRBD1. CDR3 length equals 13 residues. CDR1 is WNHNN and CDR2 is SYGVQD in the germline V gene (reference sequence). The DNA of the CDR3 is TGTGCCATCAAGGGACAGGAGCAAGAGACCCAGTACTTC. Translating gives CAIKGQEQETQYF.

The rearrangement joins TRBV7-8 to TRBJ2-5; 9 positions match TRBD1. CDR3 length: 15 amino acids. Germline V gene sequence: CDR1 SGHVS, CDR2 FQNEAQ. V trimming: 5 bases; J trimming: 0 bases; junction bases outside the gene matches: 4. The CDR3 DNA is TGTGCCAGCAGCGATGACAGGGGGAACCAAGAGACCCAGTACTTC. It yields the protein CASSDDRGNQETQYF.

This clonotype is judged medium-sized. The chain joins TRBV10-1 to TRBJ2-3; D gene ambiguous. This CDR3 region has 13 residues. V dropped 2 bases and J dropped 2 bases, with 5 bases sitting between them. Germline CDR1 and CDR2: WNHNN and SYGVQD (reference sequence). This CDR3 is CASSEPHTDTQYF. The CDR3 DNA follows: TGCGCCAGCAGTGAGCCACACACAGATACGCAGTATTTT.

The V and J genes are TRBV7-9 and TRBJ2-1; the D gene is possibly TRBD2 (5 bases). Germline CDR1 SEHNR, CDR2 FQNEAQ (reference sequence). The CDR3 covers 12 residues. With 8 bases removed from V and 5 bases from J, the gap between germline ends came to 10 bases. As DNA, the CDR3 is TGTGCCAGCGCCGGAGCGGACAATGAGCAGTTCTTC. It encodes CASAGADNEQFF.

Worth noting for this clonotype: Possible read error: a much larger clone is one base away. DNA for the CDR3: TGTGCCAGCAGACTGAACAATGAGCAGTACTTC. This codes for CASRLNNEQYF. The chain joins TRBV6-6 to TRBJ2-7; D gene ambiguous. The CDR3 runs to 11 residues. Germline-derived CDR1 and CDR2 are MNHNY and SVGAGI (reference sequence). V lost 6 bases to trimming and J lost 7 bases, with 10 bases between them.

The V and J genes are TRBV20-1 and TRBJ1-1; 9 nucleotides match TRBD1. Trimming took 5 bases from V and 4 from J; bases not matched to a gene: 5. Germline V CDR1 and CDR2: DFQATT, SNEGSKA (reference sequence). This CDR3 has 13 residues. This chain's CDR3 is CSAVGTGITEAFF. The CDR3 nucleotides read TGCAGTGCTGTCGGGACAGGGATCACTGAAGCTTTCTTT.

The count of this clonotype is one. The chain employs TRBV11-1 and TRBJ2-1; TRBD1 aligns across 7 bases. The germline CDR1 and CDR2 sequences are SGHAT and FQDESV (reference sequence). V lost 5 bases to trimming and J lost 5 bases; unmatched junction nucleotides: 12. This CDR3 is built from 16 residues. The CDR3 protein is CASSILQGQRNNEQFF. The DNA of the CDR3 is TGTGCCAGCAGCATTTTACAGGGACAGCGTAACAATGAGCAGTTCTTC.

As for this clonotype: An end of the junction does not agree with germline; a read error may underlie this. The chain couples TRBV20-1 to TRBJ2-3, with D possibly matching TRBD1 (6 bases). Germline V CDR1 and CDR2: DFQATT, SNEGSKA (reference sequence). This CDR3 has 15 amino acids. The CDR3 is CSALDRRRSTDTQYF. The CDR3 nucleotides are TGCAGTGCTCTAGACAGGCGTAGGAGCACGGATACGCAGTATTTT.

The chain has TRBV7-2 and TRBJ1-1; D gene ambiguous. The CDR3 extends over 13 amino acids. V gave up 2 bases and J gave up 6 bases, with 10 bases separating them. Per the germline V gene, CDR1 is SGHTA and CDR2 is FQGNSA. CDR3 nucleotide sequence: TGTGCCAGCAGCTTATCGGGCATTGCTGAAGCTTTCTTT. Encoded protein: CASSLSGIAEAFF.

This chain links TRBV20-1 with TRBJ1-2; no clear D gene. This CDR3 has 11 amino acids. Trimming removed 8 bases at V and 4 bases at J, with 11 bases between. From germline, CDR1 is DFQATT and CDR2 SNEGSKA (reference sequence). The DNA of the CDR3 is TGCAGTTTGACTGAGGTCTATGGCTACACCTTC. This sequence encodes CSLTEVYGYTF.

Ten or more counts support this clonotype. The chain couples TRBV6-1 to TRBJ1-1; possibly TRBD1 for D (6 bases). Deletions cut 2 bases from V and 8 bases from J, with 12 bases between. Germline CDR1 is MNHNS and CDR2 is SASEGT. This CDR3 has 13 residues. CDR3 region: CASSEKDSSEAFF. In nucleotides, the CDR3 is TGTGCCAGCAGTGAAAAGGACAGCTCAGAAGCTTTCTTT.

This clonotype was recorded a few times. This sequence joins TRBV7-6 and TRBJ1-1; D is ambiguous. Germline-derived CDR1 and CDR2 are SGHVS and FNYEAQ. With 2 bases removed from V and 2 bases from J, the gap between germline ends came to 6 bases. The CDR3 length is 13 residues. The DNA of the CDR3 is TGTGCCAGCAGCTTACAGGACAACACTGAAGCTTTCTTT. This encodes CASSLQDNTEAFF.

This chain links TRBV19 with TRBJ1-5; 10 bases map to TRBD1. The CDR3 covers 13 residues. Trimming at V came to 5 bases and at J to 7 bases, leaving 2 bases not matched to a gene. Per the germline V gene, CDR1 is LNHDA and CDR2 is SQIVND (reference sequence). This chain's CDR3 is CASSLDRGQPQHF. CDR3 coding DNA: TGTGCCAGTAGTCTGGACAGGGGGCAGCCCCAGCATTTT.

The J gene is TRBJ1-3, the V gene TRBV29-1; 9 bases match TRBD1. Germline CDR1 and CDR2: SQVTM and ANQGSEA. The CDR3 has 15 residues. V lost 2 bases and J lost 8; bases outside the gene matches: 10. CDR3 sequence (DNA): TGCAGCGTTGAAACAGGGGGCAGCTATGGCTACACCATATATTTT. Protein sequence: CSVETGGSYGYTIYF. Filled out from reference TRBV29-1 and TRBJ1-3, the complete variable domain reads SAVISQKPSRDICQRGTSLTIQCQVDSQVTMMFWYRQQPGQSLTLIATANQGSEATYESGFVIDKFPISRPNLTFSTLTVSNMSPEDSSIYLCSVETGGSYGYTIYFGEGSWLTVV.

This clonotype was found many times. This sequence joins TRBV12-3 or TRBV12-4 and TRBJ1-1; possibly TRBD1 for D (5 bases). V lost 6 bases and J 3 bases, leaving 14 bases between the germline ends. The CDR3 spans 14 residues. The DNA of the CDR3 is TGTGCCAGCAGGGGCCAGGGTGAGGACACTGAAGCTTTCTTT. Protein sequence: CASRGQGEDTEAFF.

This clonotype turned up a few times. The V call is TRBV29-1, the J call TRBJ2-7; 7 bases align to TRBD2. The germline V gene encodes CDR1 SQVTM and CDR2 ANQGSEA. The CDR3 is made up of 12 amino acids. Unmatched junction bases numbered 3, after V lost 7 bases and J lost 0 bases. CDR3 in amino acids: CSAQRDSYEQYF. The CDR3 DNA is TGCAGCGCGCAGCGGGACTCCTACGAGCAGTACTTC.

This clonotype was observed many times. This chain uses TRBV9 with TRBJ2-5; 9 bases line up with TRBD2. Trimming removed 0 bases from V and 2 bases from J; junction bases left unmatched: 5. Germline CDR1 reads SGDLS; CDR2 reads YYNGEE. The CDR3 consists of 16 residues. The CDR3 sequence is CASSVELAGLQETQYF. Written as DNA, the CDR3 is TGTGCCAGCAGCGTAGAGCTAGCGGGGCTTCAAGAGACCCAGTACTTC.

The chain employs TRBV29-1 and TRBJ2-1; D remains ambiguous. Trimming took 5 bases from V and 2 from J, leaving 10 bases between them. Germline V gives CDR1 SQVTM, CDR2 ANQGSEA. CDR3 size: 13 residues. Written as DNA, the CDR3 is TGCAGCGTTAGTGGCCGGACCTACAATGAGCAGTTCTTC. Amino acid sequence: CSVSGRTYNEQFF.

V usage is TRBV24-1 and J usage is TRBJ2-7, with D perhaps matching TRBD1 (6 bases). CDR1 and CDR2 (germline): KGHDR, SFDVKD. The CDR3 has 17 residues. V lost 4 bases to trimming and J lost 0 bases, with 18 bases between them. The CDR3 here is CATSERPRQESSYEQYF. The CDR3 DNA sequence: TGTGCCACCAGTGAACGACCTCGACAGGAGAGCTCCTACGAGCAGTACTTC.

In its sample, this clonotype was seen many times. This rearrangement joins TRBV20-1 to TRBJ2-1; D tentatively reads TRBD1 or TRBD2 (5 bases each). Trimming removed 0 bases at V and 8 bases at J, with 8 bases between. The CDR3 is made up of 12 amino acids. CDR1 is DFQATT and CDR2 is SNEGSKA in the germline V gene (reference sequence). Here the CDR3 DNA reads TGCAGTGCTAGAGAGTGGGGACATGAGCAGTTCTTC. It translates to CSAREWGHEQFF.

The CDR3 DNA sequence: TGTGCCAGCAGTTTCCAATCGTCAGAGACCCAGTACTTC. As protein: CASSFQSSETQYF. The chain recombines TRBV12-3 or TRBV12-4 with TRBJ2-5; D ambiguous. The CDR3 loop spans 13 amino acids. The germline V and J ends were trimmed by 3 bases and 4 bases, with 9 bases remaining between them.

The chain couples TRBV20-1 to TRBJ2-7; no clear D. V was clipped by 4 bases and J by 0 bases, with 7 bases between them. Germline loops: CDR1 DFQATT, CDR2 SNEGSKA (reference sequence). The CDR3 has 12 amino acids. DNA of the CDR3: TGCAGTGCTACCACGTCCTCCTACGAGCAGTACTTC. This encodes CSATTSSYEQYF.

There are a few counts of this clonotype. This CDR3 reads CASSSGGTQYF. CDR3 nucleotides: TGTGCCAGCAGTTCCGGGGGGACCCAGTACTTC. The rearrangement links TRBV2 to TRBJ2-5; a weak D match, TRBD2 (6 bases). The CDR3 spans 11 residues. Germline CDR1 SNHLY, CDR2 FYNNEI. V was clipped by 5 bases and J by 7 bases, with 8 bases between them. The full variable domain, with the rest looked up from reference TRBV2 and TRBJ2-5, is EPEVTQTPSHQVTQMGQEVILRCVPISNHLYFYWYRQILGQKVEFLVSFYNNEISEKSEIFDDQFSVERPDGSNFTLKIRSTKLEDSAMYFCASSSGGTQYFGPGTRLLVL.

The chain uses TRBV10-3 and TRBJ2-7; D gene uncertain. Germline CDR1 and CDR2: ENHRY and SYGVKD. V was clipped by 6 bases and J by 2 bases, with 14 bases between them. This CDR3 has 14 amino acids. The CDR3 sequence is CAISHREGPYEQYF. CDR3 DNA sequence: TGTGCCATCAGCCACCGAGAAGGGCCCTACGAGCAGTACTTC.

On this clonotype itself: A single base separates this from a much larger clone, so it may be a read error. The J gene is TRBJ1-1, the V gene TRBV13, with unresolved D. V was trimmed by 5 bases and J by 0 bases, leaving 4 bases between them. This CDR3 contains 12 residues. Germline CDR1 reads PRHDT; CDR2 reads FYEKMQ (reference sequence). The CDR3 coding sequence is TGTGCCAGCAGCGGTTTGAACACTGAAGCTTTCTTT. It encodes CASSGLNTEAFF.